This T cell receptor (beta chain) is drawn from a study of vaccination and CD4 T cells after COVID-19. Findings and limits, study-wide: Relatively small numbers of convalescent patients were studied, with no early post-infection timepoints included.

The CDR3 is made up of 15 amino acids. Per the germline V gene, CDR1 is SNHLY and CDR2 is FYNNEI. The V end was cut by 11 bases, the J end by 3 bases, with 23 bases between. Treatment indicated: roughly ten-day PBMC culture with coronavirus spike peptide pools or control peptides (ViraFEST assay). Sequencing of the DNA from cultured CD4+ T cells was carried out with the Oncomine TCR Beta short-read assay. Cultured CD4+ T cells were the source of extracted genomic DNA. TCRdb re-analysed the PCR reads in MiXCR, keeping a single row per CDR3 protein. Here the sample spans approximately 17,000 distinct CDR3 sequences, roughly 45% being singletons. On this clonotype: Its specificity is not known.

Sequencing input: CD4+ T cells from blood, cultured in vitro. This chain links TRBV2 with TRBJ2-7, with TRBD2 as a possible D gene (5 bases). This sequence was found in a human donor who had recovered from COVID-19. CDR3 amino acids: CASRAGSPIVYEQYF. Written as DNA, the CDR3 is TGTGCCTCCCGTGCGGGTTCCCCTATTGTCTACGAGCAGTACTTC.